This entry features one T cell receptor beta chain sequence. The entry originates in a study of blood T cell repertoires in COVID-19. Study summary: PBMCs, B-cell-depleted T cells, or T cells were the source of the cDNA or gDNA that made up the material.

Original analysis: Nucleated cell number was recorded as an estimate derived from reference gene primer amplification. Assay: immunoSEQ multiplex PCR; the TCRdb copy retains only in-frame clones and omits some. V, J and clone size reflect that table, while D and trimming were determined from the DNA. This table has about 49,000 clones, 68% appearing once. Trimming cost V 5 bases and J 2 bases, with 12 bases left between them. Germline-derived CDR1 and CDR2 are SNHLY and FYNNEI. The CDR3 loop spans 14 amino acids. This chain connects TRBV2 to TRBJ1-1, with TRBD1 as a possible D gene (5 bases). This clonotype originated in a woman between 65 and 79 years old with acute or convalescent COVID-19. Sequenced: peripheral blood. The CDR3 spells CASSLREGNTEAFF. In DNA form, the CDR3 reads TGTGCCAGCAGTCTCAGGGAAGGCAACACTGAAGCTTTCTTT. The full variable domain, completed using reference TRBV2 and TRBJ1-1, is EPEVTQTPSHQVTQMGQEVILRCVPISNHLYFYWYRQILGQKVEFLVSFYNNEISEKSEIFDDQFSVERPDGSNFTLKIRSTKLEDSAMYFCASSLREGNTEAFFGQGTRLTVV.